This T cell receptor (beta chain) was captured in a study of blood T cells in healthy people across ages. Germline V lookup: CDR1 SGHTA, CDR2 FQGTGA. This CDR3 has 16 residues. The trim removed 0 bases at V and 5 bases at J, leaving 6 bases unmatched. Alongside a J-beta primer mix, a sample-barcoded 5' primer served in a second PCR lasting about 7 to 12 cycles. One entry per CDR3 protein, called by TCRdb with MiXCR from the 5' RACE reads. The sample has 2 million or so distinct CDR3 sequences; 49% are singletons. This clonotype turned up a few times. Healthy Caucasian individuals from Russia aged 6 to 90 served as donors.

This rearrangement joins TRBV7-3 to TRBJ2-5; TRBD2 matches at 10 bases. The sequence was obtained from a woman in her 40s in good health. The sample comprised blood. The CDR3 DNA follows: TGTGCCAGCAGCTTAACCGCTAGCGGGGGTTGGGAGACCCAGTACTTC. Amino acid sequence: CASSLTASGGWETQYF. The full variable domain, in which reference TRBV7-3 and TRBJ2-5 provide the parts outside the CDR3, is GAGVSQTPSNKVTEKGKYVELRCDPISGHTALYWYRQSLGQGPEFLIYFQGTGAADDSGLPNDRFFAVRPEGSVSTLKIQRTERGDSAVYLCASSLTASGGWETQYFGPGTRLLVL.